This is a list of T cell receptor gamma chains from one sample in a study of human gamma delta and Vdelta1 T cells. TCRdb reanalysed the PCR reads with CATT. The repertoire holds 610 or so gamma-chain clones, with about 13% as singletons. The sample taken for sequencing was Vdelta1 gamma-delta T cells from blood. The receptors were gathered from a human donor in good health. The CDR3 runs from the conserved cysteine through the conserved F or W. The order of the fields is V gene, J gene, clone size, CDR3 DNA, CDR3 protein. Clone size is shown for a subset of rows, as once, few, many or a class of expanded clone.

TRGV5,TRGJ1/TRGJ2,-,TGTGCCACCTGGGACAGCCCATATTATAAGAAACTCTTT,CATWDSPYYKKLF
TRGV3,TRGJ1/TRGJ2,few,TGTGCCACCTGGAACCTCCTTTATTATAAGAAACTCTTT,CATWNLLYYKKLF
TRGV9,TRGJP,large,TGTGCCTTGTGGGAGGTGAAGTTGGGCAAAAAAATCAAGGTATTT,CALWEVKLGKKIKVF
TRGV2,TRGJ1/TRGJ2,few,TGTGCCACCTGGGACGACTTGAGGAATTATTATAAGAAACTCTTT,CATWDDLRNYYKKLF
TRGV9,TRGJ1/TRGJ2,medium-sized,TGTGCCTTGTGGGAGGATTATTATAAGAAACTCTTT,CALWEDYYKKLF
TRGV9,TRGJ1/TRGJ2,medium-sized,TGTGCCTTGTGGGAGCCGCTTTTTACTTATAAGAAACTCTTT,CALWEPLFTYKKLF
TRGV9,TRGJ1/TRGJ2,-,TGTGCCTTGTGGGCCGCAACCGAGTCGAATTATTATAAGAAACTCTTT,CALWAATESNYYKKLF
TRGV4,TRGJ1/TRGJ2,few,TGTGCCACCTGGGACCGCGAGGGTTATAAGAAACTCTTT,CATWDREGYKKLF
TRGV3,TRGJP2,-,TGTGCCACCTGGGACAGCGATAGTAGTGATTGGATCAAGACGTTT,CATWDSDSSDWIKTF
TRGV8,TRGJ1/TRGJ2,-,TGTGCCACCTGGGATTTTGGAGGTTATAAGAAACTCTTT,CATWDFGGYKKLF
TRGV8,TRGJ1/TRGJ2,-,TGTGCCACCTGGGATAATTATTATAAGAAACTCTTT,CATWDNYYKKLF
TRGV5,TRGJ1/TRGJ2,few,TGTGCCACCTGGGACAGTCGGAATTATTATAAGAAACTCTTT,CATWDSRNYYKKLF
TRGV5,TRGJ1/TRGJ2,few,TGTGCCACCTGGAATTATTATAAGAAACTCTTT,CATWNYYKKLF